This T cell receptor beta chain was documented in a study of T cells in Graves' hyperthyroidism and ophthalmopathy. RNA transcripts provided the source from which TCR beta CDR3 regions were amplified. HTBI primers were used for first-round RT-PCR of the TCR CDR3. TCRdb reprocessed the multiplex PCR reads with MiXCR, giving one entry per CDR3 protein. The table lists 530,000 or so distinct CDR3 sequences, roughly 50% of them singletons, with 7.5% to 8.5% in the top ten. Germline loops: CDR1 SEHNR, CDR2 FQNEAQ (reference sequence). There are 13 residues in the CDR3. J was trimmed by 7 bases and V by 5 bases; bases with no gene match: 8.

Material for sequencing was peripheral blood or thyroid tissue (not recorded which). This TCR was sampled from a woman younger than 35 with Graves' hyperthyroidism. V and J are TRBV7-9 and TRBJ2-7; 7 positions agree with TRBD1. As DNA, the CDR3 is TGTGCCAGCAGCAAAGGGACAGTCAATGAGCAGTACTTC. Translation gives CASSKGTVNEQYF.